One sample yielded the 16 T cell receptor beta chains listed below, sequenced in a study of T cells in Graves' hyperthyroidism and ophthalmopathy. Researchers took RNA transcripts and amplified the TCR beta CDR3 regions from them. HTBI primers were employed in a first-round RT-PCR of the TCR CDR3. TCRdb reprocessed the multiplex PCR reads with MiXCR, giving one entry per CDR3 protein. The data show fewer than 350,000 distinct CDR3 sequences, 15% to 20% seen once. The sequencing input was blood. These receptors all come from a woman between 45 and 65 years old with Graves' hyperthyroidism.

This sequence joins TRBV20-1 and TRBJ2-1, with 9 nucleotides matching TRBD2. The junction had 9 bases not matched to a gene; V was cut back by 1 base and J by 2 bases. CDR3 length: 17 residues. Germline CDR1 reads DFQATT; CDR2 reads SNEGSKA (reference sequence). CDR3 DNA: TGCAGTGCTAGAGGAAGGGGTAGCGGGAGAGCCTACAATGAGCAGTTCTTC. Its protein is CSARGRGSGRAYNEQFF.

This clonotype was detected only a few times. CDR3 protein: CASSSSWGPTGELFF. CDR3 nucleotides: TGTGCCAGCAGCTCCTCTTGGGGGCCCACCGGGGAGCTGTTTTTT. This chain connects TRBV11-3 to TRBJ2-2; TRBD1 is a possible D gene (6 bases). Trimming cost V 4 bases and J 4 bases, with 13 bases left between them. Germline V gene sequence: CDR1 SGHNT, CDR2 YENEEA. This CDR3 spans 15 amino acids.

The rearrangement links TRBV20-1 to TRBJ1-5; TRBD1 matches 8 bases. The CDR3 is made up of 13 amino acids. Germline CDR1 reads DFQATT; CDR2 reads SNEGSKA (reference sequence). V gave up 6 bases and J gave up 7 bases; unmatched junction bases: 8. The CDR3, as DNA: TGCAGTGCCCGTGGACAGGGAAACCAGCCCCAGCATTTT. Translated, it gives CSARGQGNQPQHF.

This clonotype was recorded at least ten times. V usage is TRBV2 and J usage is TRBJ1-2; no reliable D call. The CDR3 spans 14 residues. Germline V gene sequence: CDR1 SNHLY, CDR2 FYNNEI. Trimming took off 6 bases at V and 3 bases at J, with 14 bases between the two ends. CDR3 nucleotides: TGTGCCAGCAGCGACCAGCCCAATTACTATGGCTACACCTTC. Its protein product is CASSDQPNYYGYTF.

This clonotype has a count of ten or more. The V and J genes are TRBV7-2 and TRBJ2-3; TRBD2 agrees at 8 bases. Losses at the gene ends were 5 bases for V and 2 bases for J; bases not matched to a gene: 6. Germline CDR1 and CDR2: SGHTA and FQGNSA. The CDR3 consists of 15 residues. The DNA for the CDR3 is TGTGCCAGCAGCCCCTCGGGGGGGGCCACAGATACGCAGTATTTT. It encodes CASSPSGGATDTQYF.

This rearrangement joins TRBV4-1 to TRBJ2-2; D gene ambiguous. The V and J ends lost 0 bases and 7 bases respectively, with 6 bases between them. Looked up from germline, CDR1 is MGHRA and CDR2 is YSYEKL. This CDR3 is 13 amino acids long. The CDR3 is CASSQDVVGELFF. The CDR3 nucleotides read TGCGCCAGCAGCCAAGACGTCGTCGGGGAGCTGTTTTTT.

The table lists this clonotype with many counts. The chain combines TRBV2 with TRBJ1-6; D call uncertain. V was shortened by 5 bases and J by 7 bases, with 3 bases between the two germline ends. This CDR3 is 11 amino acids long. The germline V gene has CDR1 SNHLY and CDR2 FYNNEI. In DNA form, the CDR3 reads TGTGCCAGCAGTTCAAATTCACCCCTCCACTTT. Protein: CASSSNSPLHF.

The sample holds a few counts of this clonotype. J is TRBJ2-6 and V is TRBV3-1; possibly TRBD1 or TRBD2 for D (5 bases each). Germline V gene lookup returns CDR1 LGHDT and CDR2 YNNKEL (reference sequence). Trimming shortened V by 0 bases and J by 0 bases, and 12 bases separated the two germline ends. This CDR3 contains 18 residues. The CDR3 reads CASSQDRGAVSGANVLTF. CDR3 in DNA: TGTGCCAGCAGCCAAGATCGAGGGGCTGTCTCTGGGGCCAACGTCCTGACTTTC.

This chain links TRBV11-3 with TRBJ1-4, with D uncertain. Germline V gene sequence: CDR1 SGHNT, CDR2 YENEEA. V was trimmed by 0 bases and J by 5 bases, leaving 10 bases between them. This CDR3 has 15 residues. CDR3 amino acids: CASSLDRDTNEKLFF. The CDR3 DNA reads TGTGCCAGCAGCTTAGACCGGGATACGAATGAAAAACTGTTTTTT.

CDR3 nucleotide sequence: TGTGCCAGCAGCTTACAACAAGAGACCCAGTACTTC. Translated: CASSLQQETQYF. The chain couples TRBV7-2 to TRBJ2-5; D gene unclear. The CDR3 contains 12 residues. The V gene's germline CDR1 is SGHTA and CDR2 FQGNSA. Trimming removed 2 bases at V and 2 bases at J, with 3 bases between.

The sample holds many counts of this clonotype. The V gene is TRBV27, the J gene TRBJ2-2; D perhaps matches TRBD1 (5 bases). CDR3 length: 14 amino acids. V was clipped by 0 bases and J by 6 bases, with 8 bases between them. CDR1 and CDR2 from the germline V gene are MNHEY and SMNVEV (reference sequence). CDR3 loop: CASSLSIGAGELFF. CDR3 nucleotide sequence: TGTGCCAGCAGTTTATCGATAGGGGCCGGGGAGCTGTTTTTT.

V gene TRBV24-1 combines with J gene TRBJ1-5; TRBD1 is a possible D gene (6 bases). V dropped 3 bases and J dropped 2 bases, with 13 bases sitting between them. From germline, CDR1 is KGHDR and CDR2 SFDVKD. This CDR3 is 16 amino acids long. CDR3 bases: TGTGCCACCAGTGATGCAAGACCAGGGGGCAATCAGCCCCAGCATTTT. It translates to CATSDARPGGNQPQHF.

This clonotype has just a few counts. The chain carries TRBV7-9 and TRBJ2-7; tentative D call: TRBD2 (6 bases). The germline V gene encodes CDR1 SEHNR and CDR2 FQNEAQ (reference sequence). This CDR3 has 14 amino acids. Trimming pared 3 bases from V and 6 bases from J, leaving 15 bases between. The CDR3 loop is CASSLVVGGGEQYF. In nucleotides, the CDR3 is TGTGCCAGCAGCTTGGTGGTCGGGGGAGGCGAGCAGTACTTC. Complete variable domain (other parts from reference TRBV7-9 and TRBJ2-7): DTGVSQNPRHKITKRGQNVTFRCDPISEHNRLYWYRQTLGQGPEFLTYFQNEAQLEKSRLLSDRFSAERPKGSFSTLEIQRTEQGDSAMYLCASSLVVGGGEQYFGPGTRLTVT.

In this sample, this clonotype turned up a few times. The CDR3 region is CATKESEAFF. The CDR3 DNA follows: TGTGCCACCAAGGAATCTGAAGCTTTCTTT. The V call is TRBV2, the J call TRBJ1-1; D unresolved. There are 10 residues in the CDR3. The V gene's germline CDR1 is SNHLY and CDR2 FYNNEI. V was shortened by 10 bases and J by 6 bases, with 9 bases between the two germline ends.

The gene calls are TRBV15 and TRBJ1-2; unclear D gene. The V and J ends lost 4 bases and 0 bases respectively, with 3 bases between them. The CDR3 length is 12 residues. CDR1 LNHNV and CDR2 YYDKDF come from the germline V gene (reference sequence). CDR3 bases: TGTGCCACCAGCACCACTAACTATGGCTACACCTTC. The encoded protein is CATSTTNYGYTF.

This clonotype appeared many times. The chain recombines TRBV6-2 or TRBV6-3 with TRBJ2-3; D remains unclear. This CDR3 region has 16 residues. Germline lookup yields CDR1 MNHEY and CDR2 SVGEGT. V lost 3 bases and J 1 base, leaving 14 bases between the germline ends. DNA for the CDR3: TGTGCCAGCAGTTATGACCGAGGTGGGGGCACAGATACGCAGTATTTT. It specifies CASSYDRGGGTDTQYF.